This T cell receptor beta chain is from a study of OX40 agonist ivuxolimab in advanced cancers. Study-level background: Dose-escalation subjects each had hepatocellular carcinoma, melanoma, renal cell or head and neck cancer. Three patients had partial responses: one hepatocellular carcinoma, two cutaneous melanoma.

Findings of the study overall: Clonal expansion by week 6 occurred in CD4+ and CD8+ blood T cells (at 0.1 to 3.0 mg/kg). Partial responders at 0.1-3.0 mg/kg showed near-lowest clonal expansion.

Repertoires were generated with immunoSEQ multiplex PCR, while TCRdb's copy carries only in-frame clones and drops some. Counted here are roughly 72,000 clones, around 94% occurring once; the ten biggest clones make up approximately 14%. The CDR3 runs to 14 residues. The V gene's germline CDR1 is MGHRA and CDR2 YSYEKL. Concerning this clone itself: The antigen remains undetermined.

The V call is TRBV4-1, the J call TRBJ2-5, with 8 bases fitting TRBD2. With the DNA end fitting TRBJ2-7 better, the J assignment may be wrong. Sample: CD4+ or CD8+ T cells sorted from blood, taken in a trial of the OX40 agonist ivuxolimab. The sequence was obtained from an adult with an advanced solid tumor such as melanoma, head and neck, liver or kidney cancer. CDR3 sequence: CASSQGGAGAEQYF. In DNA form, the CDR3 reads TGCGCCAGCAGCCAAGGAGGAGCGGGGGCCGAGCAGTACTTC.